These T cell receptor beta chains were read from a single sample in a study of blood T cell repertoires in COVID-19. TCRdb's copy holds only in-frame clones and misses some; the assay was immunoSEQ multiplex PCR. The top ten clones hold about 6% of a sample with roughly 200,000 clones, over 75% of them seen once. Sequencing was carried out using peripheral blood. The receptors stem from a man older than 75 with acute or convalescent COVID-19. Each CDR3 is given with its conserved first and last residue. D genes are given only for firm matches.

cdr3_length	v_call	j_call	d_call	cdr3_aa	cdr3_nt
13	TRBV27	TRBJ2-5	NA	CASSLNFQETQYF	TGTGCCAGCAGTTTAAACTTCCAAGAGACCCAGTACTTC
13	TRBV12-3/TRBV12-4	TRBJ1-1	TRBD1	CASRTQGFTEAFF	TGTGCCAGCAGAACACAGGGGTTCACTGAAGCTTTCTTT
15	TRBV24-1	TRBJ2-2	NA	CATSDTGTQTGELFF	TGTGCCACCAGTGACACCGGGACTCAAACCGGGGAGCTGTTTTTT
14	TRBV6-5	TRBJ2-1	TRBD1	CASSPGTGRDEQFF	TGTGCCAGCAGCCCCGGGACAGGGCGGGACGAGCAGTTCTTC
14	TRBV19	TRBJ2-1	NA	CASSAPWASPEQFF	TGTGCCAGTAGTGCCCCTTGGGCTAGCCCCGAGCAGTTCTTC
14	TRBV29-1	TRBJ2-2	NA	CSGPEAHEHRGAVF	TGCAGCGGTCCCGAAGCCCACGAACACCGGGGAGCTGTTTTT
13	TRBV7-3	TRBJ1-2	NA	CASSARGGDGYTF	TGTGCCAGCAGCGCCCGGGGGGGCGATGGCTACACCTTC
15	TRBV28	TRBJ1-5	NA	CASSPGFSGGQPQHF	TGTGCCAGCAGCCCAGGGTTCAGCGGGGGTCAGCCCCAGCATTTT
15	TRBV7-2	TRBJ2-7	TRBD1	CASSLSRGRAYEQYF	TGTGCCAGCAGCTTATCCAGGGGGCGCGCCTACGAGCAGTACTTC
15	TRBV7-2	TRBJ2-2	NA	CASSPQPGDTGELFF	TGTGCCAGCAGCCCTCAACCGGGAGATACCGGGGAGCTGTTTTTT
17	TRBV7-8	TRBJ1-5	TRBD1	CASSRQIPGQGGQPQHF	TGTGCCAGCAGCCGACAGATACCGGGACAGGGTGGACAGCCCCAGCATTTT
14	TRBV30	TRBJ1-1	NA	CASVEAGLNTEAFF	TGTGCCTCCGTTGAGGCGGGTTTGAACACTGAAGCTTTCTTT
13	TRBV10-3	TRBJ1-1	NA	CAIGRGANTEAFF	TGTGCCATCGGGCGGGGGGCGAACACTGAAGCTTTCTTT
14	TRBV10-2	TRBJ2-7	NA	CATQGGRSSYEQYF	TGCGCCACCCAGGGAGGCCGAAGCTCCTACGAGCAGTACTTC
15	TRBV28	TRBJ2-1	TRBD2	CASSPELAGGREQFF	TGTGCCAGCAGCCCTGAGCTAGCGGGAGGGCGGGAGCAGTTCTTC
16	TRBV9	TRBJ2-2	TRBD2	CASSARLAGLTGELFF	TGTGCCAGCAGCGCCCGACTAGCGGGTCTCACCGGGGAGCTGTTTTTT
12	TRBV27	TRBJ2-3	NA	CASSDGSGTQYF	TGTGCCAGCAGTGACGGGAGTGGGACGCAGTATTTT
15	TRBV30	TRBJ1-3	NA	CAWSVGVLSGNTIYF	TGTGCCTGGAGTGTTGGAGTTCTCTCTGGAAACACCATATATTTT
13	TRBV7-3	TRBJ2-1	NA	CASSLGSHNEQFF	TGTGCCAGCAGCTTGGGCAGCCACAATGAGCAGTTCTTC
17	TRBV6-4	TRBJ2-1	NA	CASSDSFRAGARDEQFF	TGTGCCAGCAGTGACTCCTTTAGGGCTGGGGCCAGGGATGAGCAGTTCTTC
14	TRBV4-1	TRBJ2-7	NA	CASSQDRGPYEQYF	TGCGCCAGCAGCCAAGATCGAGGGCCCTACGAGCAGTACTTC
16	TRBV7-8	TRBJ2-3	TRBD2	CASSLRTSGFTDTQYF	TGTGCCAGCAGCCTGAGGACTAGCGGATTCACAGATACGCAGTATTTT
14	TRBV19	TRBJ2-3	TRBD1	CASTGTGGADTQYF	TGTGCCAGTACGGGGACAGGGGGCGCAGATACGCAGTATTTT